This T cell receptor (beta chain) was found in a study of blood T cell repertoires in COVID-19. The germline V gene has CDR1 SQVTM and CDR2 ANQGSEA. The CDR3 runs 12 residues. Trimming at V came to 5 bases and at J to 1 base, leaving 0 bases not matched to a gene. The repertoire was sequenced with immunoSEQ multiplex PCR; TCRdb's copy has only in-frame clones and lacks some. The sample has about 52,000 clones, around 80% seen once; the top ten hold more than 20%. Input material: peripheral blood. The genes are TRBV29-1 and TRBJ2-5, with 8 bases lining up with TRBD2. The receptor was isolated from a woman aged 80 or over with COVID-19, enrolled during active disease. The CDR3 DNA sequence: TGCAGCGTTAGCGGGAGCCAAGAGACCCAGTACTTC. Translation gives CSVSGSQETQYF.